This TCR beta chain was documented in a study of blood T cell repertoires in COVID-19. The CDR3 has 15 residues. Germline lookup yields CDR1 MNHEY and CDR2 SMNVEV (reference sequence). Trimming removed 2 bases at V and 4 bases at J, with 14 bases between. Using immunoSEQ multiplex PCR, the repertoire was profiled, and TCRdb retains in-frame clones only, with some absent. The table records roughly 420,000 clones, 70% to 90% of them present only once. The cohort comprised adults aged about 18 to 100 years residing in approximately 22 US areas. The chain couples TRBV27 to TRBJ1-2; possibly TRBD1 for D (6 bases). This receptor was obtained from a woman in her 30s with acute COVID-19. Sample: PBMCs or T cells enriched from blood (not recorded which). Here the CDR3 reads CASSLRGRGGYGYTF. In DNA, the CDR3 is TGTGCCAGCAGTTTACGGGGCAGGGGCGGCTATGGCTACACCTTC.